One TCR beta chain is described in this entry. This CDR3 spans 16 amino acids. The V gene's germline CDR1 is SGHVS and CDR2 FQNEAQ. V lost 1 base and J lost 2; bases outside the gene matches: 6. Splitting the CD4+ cells yielded a CD45RA+ naive subset and a CD45RA-negative memory subset. These data belong to a study of shared clonotypes between healthy human individuals. The assay was immunoSEQ multiplex PCR, and TCRdb's table has in-frame clones only and misses some. The table includes roughly 640,000 clones, about 74% detected once. Sequencing was done on a sample of memory CD4+ T cells sorted from blood. Subset of the sample: CD45RA-negative fraction. The chain has TRBV7-8 and TRBJ2-7; 9 nucleotides agree with TRBD2. The sequence came from a woman aged 25 to 39 in good health. As DNA, the CDR3 is TGTGCCAGCAGCTTAGGGCTAGCGGGACGCCCCTACGAGCAGTACTTC. Translating gives CASSLGLAGRPYEQYF.